This T cell receptor (beta chain) was observed in a study of shared clonotypes between healthy human individuals. Study-wide findings and caveats: Incompleteness in sorted-subset sequencing, despite large depth, was shown by rarefaction. Naive CD4 clonotypes overlapped across several donors at around 5%.

With regard to this clone: Its antigen is unidentified.

V shed 5 bases and J 2 bases; nucleotides not matched to a gene: 5. Per the germline V gene, CDR1 is LNHDA and CDR2 is SQIVND (reference sequence). The CDR3 consists of 15 residues. Generated by immunoSEQ multiplex PCR, the TCRdb table keeps only in-frame clones and is missing some. The sample lists millions of clones, around 95% occurring once. The V gene is TRBV19, the J gene TRBJ2-3; 9 bases fit TRBD1. Sequenced input: naive CD4+ T cells sorted from blood. Subset of the sample: CD45RA+ positively selected. The sequence came from a man aged 18 to 30 in good health. This chain's CDR3 is CASSVRDRVTDTQYF. DNA of the CDR3: TGTGCCAGTAGTGTTAGGGACAGGGTCACAGATACGCAGTATTTT.